The entry below gives a single T cell receptor (beta chain) sequence along with its context. The cohort comprised adults aged about 18 to 89 years residing in approximately 25 US areas. The data are from a study of blood T cell repertoires in COVID-19. CDR1 is LGHDT, CDR2 YNNKEL, per germline (reference sequence). Deletions cut 5 bases from V and 5 bases from J, with 18 bases between. This CDR3 is built from 15 residues. Produced via immunoSEQ multiplex PCR; TCRdb's table is partial and in-frame only. The table includes 250,000 to 400,000 clones, around 87% detected once. The J gene is TRBJ1-2, the V gene TRBV3-1 (or the pseudogene TRBV3-2); the D gene is possibly TRBD1 (5 bases). Material for sequencing was PBMCs or T cells enriched from blood (not recorded which). The clonotype originates from a woman aged 30 to 39 who had recovered from COVID-19. Here the CDR3 reads CASSARGGYQYGYTF. The CDR3 DNA follows: TGTGCCAGCAGCGCCCGGGGGGGGTACCAGTATGGCTACACCTTC.